This is a list of T cell receptor beta chains from one sample in a study of cytomegalovirus exposure and HLA in healthy donors. Profiled with immunoSEQ multiplex PCR; TCRdb holds only in-frame clones, not every one. This table has 150,000 or so clones, roughly 9.8% appearing once. Sequencing was done on a sample of PBMCs. The receptors come from a man between 50 and 59 years old in good health and CMV-seronegative. Both conserved end residues are trimmed from each CDR3. The order of the fields is D gene, J gene, V gene, CDR3 protein. The D gene is left open where the match is weak.

- TRBJ2-2 TRBV2 ASSSLAPSTGELF
- TRBJ1-1 TRBV30 AWNRDIGEGEAF
- TRBJ1-2 TRBV10-2 ASSKAAGLGYGYT
- TRBJ2-5 TRBV30 AWSLETETQY
- TRBJ2-3 TRBV5-1 ASSLYQVATPLTDTQY
- TRBJ1-5 TRBV6-6 ASSYLGGPLRPQH
- TRBJ2-7 TRBV6-1 ASSEAIFLRDSEQY
TRBD1 TRBJ1-4 TRBV18 ASSPQGAEEKLF
- TRBJ1-4 TRBV20-1 SAAGREKLF
- TRBJ1-2 TRBV6-5 ASSLQGPYGYT
- TRBJ2-1 TRBV11-3 ASSSPGTYNEQF
- TRBJ1-4 TRBV4-1 ASSQVDSRAGEKLF
TRBD1 TRBJ1-5 TRBV7-2 ASSPLNLPGTGNNQPQH
- TRBJ2-3 TRBV9 ASRQDGTDTQY
TRBD2 TRBJ2-1 TRBV5-6 ASSFLAGTLYNEQF
TRBD1 TRBJ1-4 TRBV7-2 ASSQQGAGGNEKLF
- TRBJ2-3 TRBV18 ASSPALEGTQY
TRBD2 TRBJ2-2 TRBV6-6 ASSIGLAGYTGELF
- TRBJ2-7 TRBV5-1 ASSWRTEDEQY
TRBD1 TRBJ2-2 TRBV30 AWKTGHNTGELF
TRBD1 TRBJ2-1 TRBV6-5 ASSSLTGASYNEQF
- TRBJ2-3 TRBV2 ASSSLGPGVTDTQY
TRBD1 TRBJ2-3 TRBV9 ASSATGGDTQY
- TRBJ1-5 TRBV6-1 ASSEQDSSNQPQH
TRBD1 TRBJ1-1 TRBV7-3 ASSSRQGSTEAF
TRBD2 TRBJ2-1 TRBV28 ASSRSSGRKTEQF
- TRBJ1-2 TRBV19 ASSIDRRGTDEKGTGGYT
- TRBJ1-5 TRBV19 ASSIQQGFRNQPQH